The 24 T cell receptor beta chains listed next were all sequenced from one sample in a study of glioma-infiltrating T cells. The iRepertoire nested amplicon-rescue multiplex PCR amplified TCR alpha and beta CDR3s from RNA. TCRdb used MiXCR to reprocess the multiplex PCR reads, holding one entry per CDR3 protein. The data hold roughly 200,000 distinct CDR3 sequences, with 32% observed a single time. Sequencing input: glioma tissue, nonneoplastic brain tissue, or PBMCs (not recorded which). Receptors originate from a human donor with low-grade glioma or glioblastoma, undergoing nonglioma brain surgery, or in good health (not recorded which).

This clonotype was recorded many times. V is TRBV10-3 and J is TRBJ2-1; 9 bases match TRBD1. The CDR3 covers 14 residues. V shed 6 bases, J shed 7 bases, and the junction held 7 bases outside the gene matches. From germline, CDR1 is ENHRY and CDR2 SYGVKD. The chain's CDR3 is CAIRLQGAMNEQFF. CDR3 nucleotide sequence: TGTGCCATCAGGTTACAGGGGGCGATGAATGAGCAGTTCTTC.

This clonotype was recorded at least ten times. The chain has TRBV9 and TRBJ1-1; D is perhaps TRBD1 (6 bases). The CDR3 is 14 amino acids. Germline V CDR1 and CDR2: SGDLS, YYNGEE. Trimming shortened V by 4 bases and J by 6 bases, and 16 bases separated the two germline ends. CDR3 DNA: TGTGCCAGCAGCCCTCTGACAGGACGCGCTGAAGCTTTCTTT. It codes for CASSPLTGRAEAFF.

This clonotype was picked up many times. CDR3 residues: CASSFKGAGEETQYF. Written as DNA, the CDR3 is TGTGCCAGCAGCTTCAAAGGTGCTGGGGAAGAGACCCAGTACTTC. The chain combines TRBV5-4 with TRBJ2-5; D is unresolved. Germline V lookup: CDR1 SGHNT, CDR2 YYREEE (reference sequence). This CDR3 is 15 amino acids long. Trimming took off 2 bases at V and 3 bases at J, with 14 bases between the two ends.

This clonotype was recorded at least ten times. The V call is TRBV7-6, the J call TRBJ2-3; D gene unclear. The CDR3 is made up of 13 amino acids. Germline CDR1 is SGHVS and CDR2 is FNYEAQ. V was trimmed by 4 bases and J by 7 bases, leaving 12 bases between them. CDR3 region: CASSSDQRNTQYF. In nucleotides, the CDR3 is TGTGCCAGCAGCTCCGACCAAAGAAATACGCAGTATTTT.

This clonotype appeared once. Being one base from a much bigger clone, this may be a read error. No conserved phenylalanine or tryptophan ends this CDR3, so it is likely a read error. It is unclear where the CDR3 begins or ends on the DNA, so no DNA is shown, and the CDR3 is as TCRdb lists it. The chain has TRBV27 and TRBJ2-3; TRBD2, the table's D call, was not compared with the DNA. Inclusive of both ends, the CDR3 amounts to 13 amino acids. Germline CDR1 reads MNHEY; CDR2 reads SMNVEV (reference sequence). The CDR3 loop is CASRSLVDREQYL.

Of note for this clonotype: A single base separates this from a much larger clone, so it may be a read error. In nucleotides, the CDR3 is TGTGCCAGTAGTCTTCAAGGGGTTAACTATGGCTACACCTTC. Its protein product is CASSLQGVNYGYTF. The chain employs TRBV19 and TRBJ1-2; the D gene is possibly TRBD1 (5 bases). In germline, CDR1 is LNHDA, CDR2 SQIVND (reference sequence). Trimming took off 5 bases at V and 1 base at J, with 11 bases between the two ends. The CDR3 sequence is 14 residues long.

At least ten counts were recorded for this clonotype. This chain uses TRBV6-1 with TRBJ1-6, with 7 bases identical to TRBD1. The CDR3 consists of 15 residues. Germline CDR1 reads MNHNS; CDR2 reads SASEGT. Trimming removed 8 bases from V and 5 bases from J; junction bases left unmatched: 9. The CDR3, as DNA: TGTGCCAGCGTTCTCTCGACAGGGAATAATTCACCCCTCCACTTT. It encodes CASVLSTGNNSPLHF.

This clonotype was seen ten or more times. The chain links TRBV7-2 to TRBJ2-7, with D uncertain. This CDR3 has 13 amino acids. CDR1 is SGHTA, CDR2 FQGNSA, per germline. Trimming stripped 5 bases from V and 4 bases from J, with 12 bases between. DNA for the CDR3: TGTGCCAGCAGCCCGAATCCAGCTTACGAGCAGTACTTC. As protein: CASSPNPAYEQYF.

The table lists this clonotype with many counts. J is TRBJ1-1 and V is TRBV27; 7 bases match TRBD1. The length of the CDR3 is 14 residues. Per the germline V gene, CDR1 is MNHEY and CDR2 is SMNVEV (reference sequence). The trim removed 2 bases at V and 7 bases at J, leaving 7 bases unmatched. DNA of the CDR3: TGTGCCAGCAGTTTACAAGGGACAGCGAATGAAGCTTTCTTT. This gives the protein CASSLQGTANEAFF.

The chain links TRBV4-1 to TRBJ2-1; TRBD1 aligns across 7 bases. J was trimmed by 8 bases and V by 7 bases; bases with no gene match: 23. Germline V gives CDR1 MGHRA, CDR2 YSYEKL. CDR3 size: 18 residues. The CDR3 DNA follows: TGCGCCAGCATCCCTCTAACAGGGGAAGCCGGAGGTAGGGATGAGCAGTTCTTC. This translates into CASIPLTGEAGGRDEQFF.

Remarks on this clonotype: This may be a read error, as it is one base from a much larger clone. The rearrangement uses TRBV7-9 and TRBJ2-1, with D possibly TRBD2 on 7 matching bases. Germline CDR1 reads SEHNR; CDR2 reads FQNEAQ (reference sequence). This CDR3 is built from 15 residues. CDR3 in amino acids: CASSIMGGRPNEKFF. The CDR3, as DNA: TGTGCCAGCAGCATTATGGGGGGGCGACCCAATGAGAAGTTCTTC.

This clonotype was counted at least ten times. The V gene is TRBV9, the J gene TRBJ1-6, with a tentative D call TRBD1 (5 bases). This CDR3 is built from 14 residues. The V gene's germline CDR1 is SGDLS and CDR2 YYNGEE. V shed 0 bases and J shed 5 bases, with 6 bases lying between them. CDR3 bases: TGTGCCAGCAGCGTAGGACAGAATAATTCACCCCTCCACTTT. It yields the protein CASSVGQNNSPLHF.

This clonotype has ten or more counts. This rearrangement joins TRBV11-1 to TRBJ1-1; TRBD1 agrees at 9 bases. The germline gives CDR1 SGHAT, CDR2 FQDESV (reference sequence). Trimming removed 4 bases from V and 4 bases from J; junction bases left unmatched: 4. CDR3 size: 14 residues. The CDR3 loop reads CASSSRQGGTEAFF. CDR3 DNA: TGTGCCAGCAGCTCCAGACAGGGGGGCACTGAAGCTTTCTTT. The full variable domain, with the rest looked up from reference TRBV11-1 and TRBJ1-1, is EAEVAQSPRYKITEKSQAVAFWCDPISGHATLYWYRQILGQGPELLVQFQDESVVDDSQLPKDRFSAERLKGVDSTLKIQPAELGDSAMYLCASSSRQGGTEAFFGQGTRLTVV.

For this clonotype: A much larger clone is a single base away; this may be a read error. V is TRBV19 and J is TRBJ1-5, with a possible D match to TRBD1 (6 bases). The CDR3 is made up of 16 amino acids. Germline CDR1 and CDR2: LNHDA and SQIVND (reference sequence). The CDR3 DNA follows: TGTTCCAGTAGTATAGTCGGGGGCAATAGCAATCAGCCCCAGCATTTT. This translates into CSSSIVGGNSNQPQHF.

Many counts were recorded for this clonotype. The rearrangement links TRBV20-1 to TRBJ2-7, with 11 bases aligning to TRBD2. This CDR3 is built from 15 residues. V trimming: 5 bases; J trimming: 2 bases; junction bases outside the gene matches: 8. Germline CDR1 and CDR2: DFQATT and SNEGSKA (reference sequence). The CDR3 region is CSAARLAGPTYEQYF. The CDR3 region has the DNA TGCAGTGCTGCCCGACTAGCGGGACCAACCTACGAGCAGTACTTC.

In this sample, this clonotype turned up many times. The chain has TRBV5-4 and TRBJ2-7, with TRBD1 matching over 8 bases. CDR1 and CDR2 from the germline V gene are SGHNT and YYREEE (reference sequence). This CDR3 region has 15 residues. The J segment lost 5 bases and the V segment lost 1 base, leaving 8 bases of the junction unmatched. For the CDR3, the DNA is TGTGCCAGCAGCTTGCCGGGCGCAGGGGGCGACGAGCAGTACTTC. It codes for CASSLPGAGGDEQYF.

V gene TRBV6-1 combines with J gene TRBJ1-5, with D uncertain. CDR3 length: 14 residues. Germline values: CDR1 MNHNS, CDR2 SASEGT. The CDR3 DNA is TGTGCAGGCAGCCCTGAGGCAGGCAATCAGCCCCAGCATTTT. Protein product: CAGSPEAGNQPQHF.

There are many counts of this clonotype. The rearrangement uses TRBV27 and TRBJ2-1; 14 positions agree with TRBD2. This CDR3 contains 13 residues. The germline V gene has CDR1 MNHEY and CDR2 SMNVEV (reference sequence). The trim removed 10 bases at V and 7 bases at J, leaving 3 bases unmatched. The CDR3 DNA reads as TGTGCCACCAGGACTAGCGGGAGGAATGAGCAGTTCTTC. Protein sequence: CATRTSGRNEQFF.

This clonotype occurred many times. The chain has TRBV25-1 and TRBJ1-2; D unclear. Germline CDR1 and CDR2: MGHDK and SYGVNS. The CDR3 is made up of 15 amino acids. Trimming cost V 3 bases and J 3 bases, with 14 bases left between them. The CDR3 is CASSDFGEIDYGYTF. The CDR3, as DNA: TGTGCCAGCAGTGATTTCGGGGAGATAGACTATGGCTACACCTTC.

This chain connects TRBV20-1 to TRBJ2-3, with 11 bases aligning to TRBD2. Germline-derived CDR1 and CDR2 are DFQATT and SNEGSKA (reference sequence). V gave up 4 bases and J gave up 6 bases; unmatched junction bases: 6. The CDR3 has 14 amino acids. CDR3 amino acids: CSATGTSGSDTQYF. The CDR3 nucleotides read TGCAGTGCTACGGGAACTAGCGGGAGTGATACGCAGTATTTT.

This clonotype was seen ten or more times. The chain has TRBV20-1 and TRBJ1-1; D possibly corresponds to TRBD1 (5 bases). This CDR3 has 14 residues. CDR1 and CDR2 (germline): DFQATT, SNEGSKA (reference sequence). CDR3 nucleotide sequence: TGCAGCTCGCGGGGCAGGACCATGAACACTGAAGCTTTCTTT. It codes for CSSRGRTMNTEAFF.

This clonotype was detected many times. The chain couples TRBV20-1 to TRBJ1-6; TRBD1 aligns across 7 bases. Germline V gives CDR1 DFQATT, CDR2 SNEGSKA (reference sequence). The CDR3 length is 13 residues. The ends lost 6 bases at V and 6 bases at J; junction bases unmatched: 5. The CDR3 loop is CSATGQINSPLHF. The CDR3 nucleotides read TGCAGTGCGACGGGACAGATTAATTCACCCCTCCACTTT.

The rearrangement uses TRBV12-3 or TRBV12-4 and TRBJ2-7; 11 nucleotides agree with TRBD2. The CDR3 consists of 16 residues. V dropped 6 bases and J dropped 3; count of bases not matched to a gene: 10. CDR3 coding DNA: TGTGCCAGCAGCCCGACTCCTAGCGGGAGGCTCTACGAGCAGTACTTC. It translates to CASSPTPSGRLYEQYF.

This clonotype has ten or more counts. The gene calls are TRBV20-1 and TRBJ2-5; D unclear. Germline CDR1 and CDR2: DFQATT and SNEGSKA (reference sequence). V was shortened by 3 bases and J by 5 bases, with 10 bases between the two germline ends. This CDR3 contains 12 residues. CDR3 region: CSARISGETQYF. CDR3 nucleotides: TGCAGTGCTAGGATTAGTGGGGAGACCCAGTACTTC.